This T cell receptor beta chain is from a study of blood T cells in healthy people across ages. Whole-study results and caveats: It was found that TCR beta diversity correlated strongly with the percentage of naive T cells. From one million sequenced T cells, diversity estimates were lower bounds.

This clonotype is a singleton in its sample. Its antigen is currently unknown. V was cut by 3 bases and J by 2 bases, with 8 bases left in between. Germline CDR1 is MNHNY and CDR2 is SVGAGI (reference sequence). This CDR3 region has 13 residues. Together with a sample-barcoded 5' primer, a J-beta primer mix was included in a second PCR lasting about 7 to 11 cycles. A single record per CDR3 protein comes from TCRdb applying MiXCR to the 5' RACE reads. The data show roughly 1,300,000 distinct CDR3 sequences, roughly 60% seen once. Sequenced input: blood. The V gene is TRBV6-6, the J gene TRBJ2-7; D gene unclear. The sequence derives from a man between 18 and 35 years old in good health. The CDR3, as DNA: TGTGCCAGCAGTTATGTGGCTACCTACGAGCAGTACTTC. Translating it yields CASSYVATYEQYF.